This TCR beta chain originates from a study of identical twins. Overall study results and limits: It was possible that invariant MAIT and iNKT cells partly confounded the zero-insertion analyses.

This CDR3 contains 12 residues. The V gene lost 6 bases and the J gene lost 7 bases, with 12 bases spanning the gap. The germline V gene encodes CDR1 MNHNS and CDR2 SASEGT. Using its own MiXCR run on the 5' RACE reads, TCRdb lists one record per CDR3 protein. The sample lists 650,000 to 750,000 distinct CDR3 sequences, around 20% seen once, with roughly 4% in the top ten. This clonotype has only a few counts. Its antigen remains unidentified. The data also belong to a second study, concerning T cells expressing NK-cell markers. This second study says: A range of roughly 1.0-8% of CD8+ T cells consisted of dominant NKG2C+ clonotypes in roughly 6 donors.

This receptor was obtained from a woman aged 18-29 years in good health. Sample: PBMCs. The V and J genes are TRBV6-1 and TRBJ1-1; D is perhaps TRBD1 (5 bases). Here the CDR3 DNA reads TGTGCCAGCAGCCCCGGGGGTCTTGAAGCTTTCTTT. Protein product: CASSPGGLEAFF.